The next 29 T cell receptor beta chains were all read from a single sample in a study of spatial heterogeneity in lung cancer. Study outcomes and limitations: Tumor mutation count correlated with how many alpha and beta TCRs expanded intratumorally.

No antigen has been assigned to these receptors. Each CDR3 protein is one row after TCRdb ran MiXCR on the 5' RACE reads. Altogether about 19,000 distinct CDR3 sequences are present, about 9.6% being singletons, with the ten largest covering roughly 20%. Time point in this sample: sample taken at primary tumor resection. This specimen consisted of lung tumor tissue, obtained at surgery. These receptor sequences come from a female donor with early-stage non-small cell lung cancer.

There are a few counts of this clonotype. With the library built for alpha chains, this beta chain is off target and its frequency is not meaningful. V and J are TRBV7-2 and TRBJ1-4, with D unclear. Trimming pared 3 bases from V and 0 bases from J, leaving 8 bases between. The CDR3 sequence is 15 residues long. Germline V lookup: CDR1 SGHTA, CDR2 FQGNSA. This chain's CDR3 is CASSLDGPTNEKLFF. CDR3 DNA: TGTGCCAGCAGCTTGGACGGACCAACTAATGAAAAACTGTTTTTT.

In regard to this clonotype: Because the library targeted alpha chains, this beta chain is an off-target read whose size means little. The CDR3 loop reads CAVIRDTEAFF. DNA of the CDR3: TGTGCCGTAATCCGGGACACTGAAGCTTTCTTT. The chain employs TRBV10-3 and TRBJ1-1; no reliable D call. The ends were cut back, 11 bases at V and 3 bases at J, with 10 bases in the middle. CDR3 size: 11 residues. CDR1 ENHRY and CDR2 SYGVKD come from the germline V gene.

This clonotype was observed at least ten times. In a library made to pick up alpha chains, this beta chain is a stray read with a size that means little. The DNA for the CDR3 is TGTGCCAGCAGCCCGACCGGGACAGCCACAGATACGCAGTATTTT. This sequence encodes CASSPTGTATDTQYF. J is TRBJ2-3 and V is TRBV11-2; TRBD1 agrees at 7 bases. CDR1 SGHAT and CDR2 FQNNGV come from the germline V gene. CDR3 size: 15 residues. V shed 5 bases, J shed 2 bases, and the junction held 7 bases outside the gene matches.

There are many counts of this clonotype. Little can be read into the size of this beta chain, an off-target read in a library designed for alpha chains. The chain employs TRBV10-3 and TRBJ1-2; tentative D call: TRBD1 (6 bases). V was trimmed by 3 bases and J by 3 bases, leaving 14 bases between them. From germline, CDR1 is ENHRY and CDR2 SYGVKD. The CDR3 has 15 residues. Here the CDR3 reads CAISENPGAYYGYTF. The CDR3, as DNA: TGTGCCATCAGTGAAAACCCGGGGGCCTACTATGGCTACACCTTC.

Only a few counts were recorded for this clonotype. A library prepared for alpha chains yielded this beta chain as an off-target read; its size is of little meaning. The chain combines TRBV7-3 with TRBJ1-1; D is perhaps TRBD1 (6 bases). Germline V gene lookup returns CDR1 SGHTA and CDR2 FQGTGA. This CDR3 has 12 amino acids. The V and J ends lost 8 bases and 1 base respectively, with 8 bases between them. The CDR3 coding sequence is TGTGCCAGCGGACAGCCGAACACTGAAGCTTTCTTT. As protein: CASGQPNTEAFF.

Regarding this clonotype: Being off target in a library aimed at alpha chains, this beta chain has a size of little meaning. The chain uses TRBV19 and TRBJ1-2, with a tentative D call TRBD1 (6 bases). V shed 6 bases and J shed 3 bases, with 11 bases lying between them. Germline CDR1 LNHDA, CDR2 SQIVND (reference sequence). CDR3 length equals 13 residues. The DNA for the CDR3 is TGTGCCAGTAGACAGGGTCGGGACTATGGCTACACCTTC. Its translation is CASRQGRDYGYTF.

This clonotype occurred a few times. The library was designed around alpha chains, so this beta chain is a stray read whose abundance carries little weight. The rearrangement uses TRBV20-1 and TRBJ2-3, with D perhaps TRBD1 or TRBD2 (5 bases each). Per the germline V gene, CDR1 is DFQATT and CDR2 is SNEGSKA (reference sequence). V lost 2 bases and J lost 2, with 17 bases in between. The CDR3 length is 16 residues. The CDR3 reads CSARLATGPLTDTQYF. The CDR3 DNA sequence: TGCAGTGCTAGACTAGCTACGGGGCCTCTCACAGATACGCAGTATTTT.

Concerning this clonotype itself: This beta chain is off target for a library built for alpha chains, so its abundance means little. The genes are TRBV7-9 and TRBJ2-5; TRBD1 agrees at 8 bases. The CDR3 sequence is 16 residues long. Trimming took 5 bases from V and 3 from J; bases not matched to a gene: 11. Germline CDR1 and CDR2: SEHNR and FQNEAQ (reference sequence). The CDR3 DNA follows: TGTGCCAGCAGCCCACCCCGGACAGGGCGGGAAGAGACCCAGTACTTC. As protein: CASSPPRTGREETQYF.

Comments on this clonotype: This beta chain turned up in a library designed for alpha chains; as an off-target read, its abundance says little. The J gene is TRBJ2-5, the V gene TRBV7-2, with D perhaps TRBD2 (6 bases). Germline V gene data show CDR1 as SGHTA and CDR2 as FQGNSA. CDR3 size: 15 residues. The V end lost 1 base, the J end lost 2 bases, and 11 bases lay between the germline ends. In DNA, the CDR3 is TGTGCCAGCAGCTTAGACCAGCGGGCACAAGAGACCCAGTACTTC. The encoded protein is CASSLDQRAQETQYF.

This clonotype was recorded at least ten times. This beta chain represents an off-target read in a library built for alpha chains; its size is of limited meaning. This rearrangement joins TRBV29-1 to TRBJ2-5; D is undetermined. Germline assignment: CDR1 SQVTM and CDR2 ANQGSEA. The V and J ends lost 7 bases and 7 bases respectively, with 19 bases between them. The CDR3 totals 13 residues. CDR3 DNA sequence: TGCAGCGCCCTACCGACGGGTTTCGGGACCCAGTACTTC. Protein: CSALPTGFGTQYF.

This clonotype was observed a few times. This beta chain represents an off-target read in a library built for alpha chains; its size is of limited meaning. The chain joins TRBV18 to TRBJ2-1, with a tentative D call TRBD2 (6 bases). Germline V CDR1 and CDR2: KGHSH, LQKENI. The CDR3 sequence is 14 residues long. The V gene lost 6 bases and the J gene lost 6 bases, with 15 bases spanning the gap. Here the CDR3 DNA reads TGTGCCAGCTCCTGGACTGGGGGAGGCAATGAGCAGTTCTTC. Translated, it gives CASSWTGGGNEQFF. The variable domain in full, with the rest retrieved from reference TRBV18 and TRBJ2-1, is NAGVMQNPRHLVRRRGQEARLRCSPMKGHSHVYWYRQLPEEGLKFMVYLQKENIIDESGMPKERFSAEFPKEGPSILRIQQVVRGDSAAYFCASSWTGGGNEQFFGPGTRLTVL.

The sample holds many counts of this clonotype. In a library made to pick up alpha chains, this beta chain is a stray read with a size that means little. The chain uses TRBV20-1 and TRBJ2-1; the match to TRBD2 covers 12 bases. J was trimmed by 7 bases and V by 1 base; bases with no gene match: 2. The CDR3 consists of 14 residues. Germline V gives CDR1 DFQATT, CDR2 SNEGSKA (reference sequence). CDR3 sequence reads: CSARASGGVNEQFF. CDR3 nucleotide sequence: TGCAGTGCTAGAGCTAGCGGGGGGGTTAATGAGCAGTTCTTC.

Note on this clonotype: Just one base apart from a much larger clone, this may be a read error. Since it is a stray read in a library aimed at alpha chains, this beta chain has a size that is not meaningful. The chain employs TRBV2 and TRBJ2-5; no reliable D call. V was clipped by 7 bases and J by 0 bases, with 9 bases between them. CDR1 and CDR2 from the germline V gene are SNHLY and FYNNEI. The CDR3 has 13 amino acids. DNA of the CDR3: TGTGCCAGCACCCAACGGGACCAAGAGACCCAGTACTTC. Amino acids: CASTQRDQETQYF.

This clonotype was counted many times. This beta chain was picked up by a library intended for alpha chains and is off target, so its count carries little meaning. The rearrangement links TRBV7-3 to TRBJ1-6; 7 bases map to TRBD1. The V gene end was trimmed by 5 bases and the J gene end by 7 bases; junction bases not matched to a gene: 8. The CDR3 is 15 amino acids. Germline V gene data show CDR1 as SGHTA and CDR2 as FQGTGA. The CDR3 loop is CASSREGDSNSPLHF. In DNA, the CDR3 is TGTGCCAGCAGCCGGGAGGGGGACAGCAATTCACCCCTCCACTTT.

This clonotype was found a few times. Because this beta chain is a stray read in a library intended to capture alpha chains, its abundance should not be given much weight. The chain carries TRBV11-1 and TRBJ2-7; D may be TRBD2 (6 bases). V lost 5 bases to trimming and J lost 0 bases, with 20 bases between them. The CDR3 has 17 residues. Germline CDR1 is SGHAT and CDR2 is FQDESV (reference sequence). CDR3 sequence reads: CASSRGAGFLSSYEQYF. CDR3 nucleotides: TGTGCCAGCAGCCGCGGGGCGGGGTTCCTCAGCTCCTACGAGCAGTACTTC.

On this clonotype: This beta chain slipped into a library made for alpha chains as a stray read, so its size is not meaningful. V gene TRBV12-3 or TRBV12-4 combines with J gene TRBJ1-6; TRBD1 matches 8 bases. The CDR3 is made up of 21 amino acids. V dropped 4 bases and J dropped 4; count of bases not matched to a gene: 21. The DNA for the CDR3 is TGTGCCAGCAGTTCTTCAGGACACAGGGGGATAGCTGGAATGTATAATTCACCCCTCCACTTT. It translates to CASSSSGHRGIAGMYNSPLHF.

A remark on this clonotype: With the library built for alpha chains, this beta chain is off target and its frequency is not meaningful. This chain connects TRBV28 to TRBJ1-6; maybe TRBD1 (5 bases). V was clipped by 6 bases and J by 0 bases, with 12 bases between them. CDR1 MDHEN and CDR2 SYDVKM come from the germline V gene. This CDR3 is 16 amino acids long. The CDR3 DNA reads TGTGCCAGCAGGCGCCTGAGGGGCTCCTATAATTCACCCCTCCACTTT. This translates into CASRRLRGSYNSPLHF. The full variable domain, its missing parts supplied by reference TRBV28 and TRBJ1-6, is DVKVTQSSRYLVKRTGEKVFLECVQDMDHENMFWYRQDPGLGLRLIYFSYDVKMKEKGDIPEGYSVSREKKERFSLILESASTNQTSMYLCASRRLRGSYNSPLHFGNGTRLTVT.

This clonotype was observed many times. This beta chain came through as a stray read in a library set up for alpha chains, and its size says little. The chain links TRBV7-6 to TRBJ2-3, with a possible D match to TRBD2 (6 bases). V lost 3 bases and J lost 1, with 11 bases in between. Germline lookup yields CDR1 SGHVS and CDR2 FNYEAQ. The CDR3 spans 15 residues. The CDR3 reads CASSLLGGGTDTQYF. CDR3 DNA sequence: TGTGCCAGCAGCTTGCTGGGCGGGGGCACAGATACGCAGTATTTT. The variable domain in full, with the rest retrieved from reference TRBV7-6 and TRBJ2-3, is GAGVSQSPRYKVTKRGQDVALRCDPISGHVSLYWYRQALGQGPEFLTYFNYEAQQDKSGLPNDRFSAERPEGSISTLTIQRTEQRDSAMYRCASSLLGGGTDTQYFGPGTRLTVL.

This clonotype was seen more than once but under ten times. As an off-target read in a library built for alpha chains, this beta chain has a frequency of little significance. This chain uses TRBV29-1 with TRBJ2-3; 11 bases align to TRBD2. The CDR3 length is 13 residues. CDR1 is SQVTM and CDR2 is ANQGSEA in the germline V gene. V gave up 4 bases and J gave up 6 bases; unmatched junction bases: 3. The CDR3 bases are TGCAGCGTTGTCAGGACTAGCGGGGATACGCAGTATTTT. Residues: CSVVRTSGDTQYF.

In its sample, this clonotype ranks as medium-sized. A library prepared for alpha chains yielded this beta chain as an off-target read; its size is of little meaning. CDR3 coding DNA: TGTGCCAGCAGATTTAGCGGGGGGGCTTCCTACGAGCAGTACTTC. This sequence encodes CASRFSGGASYEQYF. The chain combines TRBV12-3 or TRBV12-4 with TRBJ2-7, with 11 bases fitting TRBD2. After removal of 6 bases from V and 1 base from J, the junction contained 5 bases not matched to a gene. This CDR3 comprises 15 residues.

This clonotype was observed at least ten times. Being off target in a library aimed at alpha chains, this beta chain has a size of little meaning. The chain is built from TRBV6-5 and TRBJ2-3, with a possible D match to TRBD1 (7 bases). The CDR3 spans 15 residues. CDR1 and CDR2 (germline): MNHEY, SVGAGI. Trimming took 8 bases from V and 9 from J, leaving 24 bases between them. In nucleotides, the CDR3 is TGTGCCAGCCTATGGGGGGCAGGGGGAAAGTTCACGCAGTATTTT. Translating gives CASLWGAGGKFTQYF.

This clonotype was found a few times. In a library made to pick up alpha chains, this beta chain is a stray read with a size that means little. The gene calls are TRBV2 and TRBJ1-6; a possible D gene is TRBD1 (5 bases). The CDR3 has 14 residues. Germline V CDR1 and CDR2: SNHLY, FYNNEI. The V end was cut by 6 bases, the J end by 6 bases, with 12 bases between. The CDR3: CASSGTFPNSPLHF. The CDR3 DNA follows: TGTGCCAGCAGCGGGACTTTCCCTAATTCACCCCTCCACTTT. Full variable domain (remainder filled in from reference TRBV2 and TRBJ1-6): EPEVTQTPSHQVTQMGQEVILRCVPISNHLYFYWYRQILGQKVEFLVSFYNNEISEKSEIFDDQFSVERPDGSNFTLKIRSTKLEDSAMYFCASSGTFPNSPLHFGNGTRLTVT.

In regard to this clonotype: For a library built for alpha chains, this beta chain is a stray read; little rests on its size. The chain links TRBV4-1 to TRBJ2-7; no reliable D call. V shed 0 bases and J shed 5 bases, with 11 bases lying between them. CDR3 size: 14 residues. The germline CDR1 and CDR2 sequences are MGHRA and YSYEKL. The CDR3 region has the DNA TGCGCCAGCAGCCAAGAACAGTTCTTGGACGAGCAGTACTTC. Its protein is CASSQEQFLDEQYF.

This clonotype occurred many times. This beta chain lies outside the target of a library built for alpha chains; its clone size means little. Written as DNA, the CDR3 is TGTGCCAGCAGCTTGGCAGGGTTAGGCAATGAGCAGTTCTTC. It encodes CASSLAGLGNEQFF. The J gene is TRBJ2-1, the V gene TRBV7-2, with D tentatively TRBD1 (5 bases). The length of the CDR3 is 14 residues. V was cut by 3 bases and J by 6 bases, with 12 bases left in between. CDR1 is SGHTA and CDR2 is FQGNSA in the germline V gene.

With regard to this clonotype: A library made for alpha chains picked up this beta chain off target, so its size means little. The rearrangement joins TRBV20-1 to TRBJ2-3, with D unclear. The germline V gene has CDR1 DFQATT and CDR2 SNEGSKA (reference sequence). The V end was cut by 2 bases, the J end by 6 bases, with 6 bases between. This CDR3 comprises 11 residues. CDR3 coding DNA: TGCAGTGCTAGACTGAGGGATACGCAGTATTTT. Its translation is CSARLRDTQYF.

This clonotype was counted ten times or more. The library was designed around alpha chains, so this beta chain is a stray read whose abundance carries little weight. The rearrangement joins TRBV11-2 to TRBJ1-1; unclear D gene. Per the germline V gene, CDR1 is SGHAT and CDR2 is FQNNGV. The CDR3 consists of 14 residues. V lost 0 bases and J lost 4, with 9 bases in between. CDR3 amino acids: CASSLDGIGTEAFF. CDR3 coding DNA: TGTGCCAGCAGCTTAGACGGGATAGGCACTGAAGCTTTCTTT.

This clonotype showed up just a few times. The library was prepared for alpha chains; this beta chain is a stray read, so its frequency means little. V gene TRBV6-2 or TRBV6-3 combines with J gene TRBJ2-1; the D is unclear. The germline V gene encodes CDR1 MNHEY and CDR2 SVGEGT. The V gene lost 3 bases and the J gene lost 5 bases, with 8 bases spanning the gap. The CDR3 loop spans 13 amino acids. The CDR3 here is CASSYLGNNEQFF. The DNA of the CDR3 is TGTGCCAGCAGTTATCTAGGGAACAATGAGCAGTTCTTC.

Many counts were recorded for this clonotype. A library made for alpha chains picked up this beta chain off target, so its size means little. The chain is built from TRBV25-1 and TRBJ2-7; unclear D gene. Germline lookup yields CDR1 MGHDK and CDR2 SYGVNS. V lost 9 bases, J lost 0 bases, and 9 bases lay in between. There are 12 residues in the CDR3. In nucleotides, the CDR3 is TGTGCCAGGGAATGTGACTCCTACGAGCAGTACTTC. Its protein product is CARECDSYEQYF.

Worth noting for this clonotype: Since it is a stray read in a library aimed at alpha chains, this beta chain has a size that is not meaningful. J is TRBJ1-1 and V is TRBV29-1; no definite D call. Trimming removed 6 bases at V and 5 bases at J, with 7 bases between. CDR1 SQVTM and CDR2 ANQGSEA come from the germline V gene. The CDR3 is 10 residues long. The DNA of the CDR3 is TGCAGCGTCGTTGTGACTGAAGCTTTCTTT. Its translation: CSVVVTEAFF.